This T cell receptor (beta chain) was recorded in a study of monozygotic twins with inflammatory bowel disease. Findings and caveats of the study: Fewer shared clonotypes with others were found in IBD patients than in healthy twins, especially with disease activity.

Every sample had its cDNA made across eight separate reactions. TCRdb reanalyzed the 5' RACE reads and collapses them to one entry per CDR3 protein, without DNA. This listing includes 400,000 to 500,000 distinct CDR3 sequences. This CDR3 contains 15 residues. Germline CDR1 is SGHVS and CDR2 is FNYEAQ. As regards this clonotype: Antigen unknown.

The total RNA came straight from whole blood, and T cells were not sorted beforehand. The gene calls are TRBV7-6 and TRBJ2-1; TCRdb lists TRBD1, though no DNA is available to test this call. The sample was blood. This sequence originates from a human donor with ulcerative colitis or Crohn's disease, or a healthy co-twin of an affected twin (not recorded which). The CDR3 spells CASSFAGGGYNEQFF. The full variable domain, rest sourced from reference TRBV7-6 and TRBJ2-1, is GAGVSQSPRYKVTKRGQDVALRCDPISGHVSLYWYRQALGQGPEFLTYFNYEAQQDKSGLPNDRFSAERPEGSISTLTIQRTEQRDSAMYRCASSFAGGGYNEQFFGPGTRLTVL.